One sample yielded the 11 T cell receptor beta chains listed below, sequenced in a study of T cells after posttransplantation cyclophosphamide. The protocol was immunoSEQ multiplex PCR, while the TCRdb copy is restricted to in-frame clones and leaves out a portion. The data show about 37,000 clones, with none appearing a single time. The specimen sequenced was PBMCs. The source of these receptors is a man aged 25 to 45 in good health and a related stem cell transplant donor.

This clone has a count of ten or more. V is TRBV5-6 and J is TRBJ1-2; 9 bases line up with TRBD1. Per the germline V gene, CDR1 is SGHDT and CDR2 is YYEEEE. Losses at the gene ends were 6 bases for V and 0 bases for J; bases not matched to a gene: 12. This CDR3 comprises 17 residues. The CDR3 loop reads CASTSGGTGSSNYGYTF. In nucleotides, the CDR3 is TGTGCCAGCACCTCTGGGGGGACAGGGTCCTCTAACTATGGCTACACCTTC.

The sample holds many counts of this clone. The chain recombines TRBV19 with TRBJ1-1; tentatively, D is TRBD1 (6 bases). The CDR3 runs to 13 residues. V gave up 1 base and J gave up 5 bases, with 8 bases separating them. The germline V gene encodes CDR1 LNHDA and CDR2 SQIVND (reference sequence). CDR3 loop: CASSIGRGTEAFF. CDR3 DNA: TGTGCCAGTAGTATAGGGAGGGGGACTGAAGCTTTCTTT. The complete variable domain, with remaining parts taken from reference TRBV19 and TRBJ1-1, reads DGGITQSPKYLFRKEGQNVTLSCEQNLNHDAMYWYRQDPGQGLRLIYYSQIVNDFQKGDIAEGYSVSREKKESFPLTVTSAQKNPTAFYLCASSIGRGTEAFFGQGTRLTVV.

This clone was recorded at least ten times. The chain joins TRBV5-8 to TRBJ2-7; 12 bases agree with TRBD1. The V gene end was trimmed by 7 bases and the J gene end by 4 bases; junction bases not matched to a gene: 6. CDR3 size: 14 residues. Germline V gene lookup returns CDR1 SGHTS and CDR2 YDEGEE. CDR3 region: CASLAGQGAYEQYF. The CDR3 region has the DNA TGTGCCAGCCTCGCGGGACAGGGGGCGTACGAGCAGTACTTC.

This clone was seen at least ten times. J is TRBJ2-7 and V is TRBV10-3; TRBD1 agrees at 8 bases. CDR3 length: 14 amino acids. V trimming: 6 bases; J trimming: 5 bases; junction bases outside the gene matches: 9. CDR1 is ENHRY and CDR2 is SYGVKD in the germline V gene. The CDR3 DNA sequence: TGTGCCATCAGCCAGACAGGGGCAGAAAACGAGCAGTACTTC. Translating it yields CAISQTGAENEQYF.

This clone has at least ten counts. The CDR3 coding sequence is TGTGCCAGCAGCCGGACAGGGTATACTGAAGCTTTCTTT. It specifies CASSRTGYTEAFF. The chain has TRBV7-3 and TRBJ1-1, with 8 bases matching TRBD1. This CDR3 contains 13 residues. The V gene's germline CDR1 is SGHTA and CDR2 FQGTGA. The J segment lost 5 bases and the V segment lost 5 bases, leaving 4 bases of the junction unmatched. Supplemented by reference TRBV7-3 and TRBJ1-1, the full variable domain reads GAGVSQTPSNKVTEKGKYVELRCDPISGHTALYWYRQSLGQGPEFLIYFQGTGAADDSGLPNDRFFAVRPEGSVSTLKIQRTERGDSAVYLCASSRTGYTEAFFGQGTRLTVV.

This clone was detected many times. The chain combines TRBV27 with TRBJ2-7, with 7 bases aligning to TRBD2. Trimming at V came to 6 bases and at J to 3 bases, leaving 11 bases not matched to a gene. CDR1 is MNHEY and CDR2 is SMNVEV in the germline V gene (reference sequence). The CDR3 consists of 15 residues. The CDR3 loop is CASRLGGGGGYEQYF. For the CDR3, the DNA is TGTGCCAGCAGGCTCGGTGGGGGGGGAGGCTACGAGCAGTACTTC.

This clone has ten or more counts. CDR3 residues: CASSLPGEQRNEQFF. The CDR3 nucleotides are TGTGCCAGCAGCTTACCCGGGGAGCAACGCAATGAGCAGTTCTTC. The J gene is TRBJ2-1, the V gene TRBV7-3, with D perhaps matching TRBD2 (5 bases). Trimming left V 2 bases short and J 6 bases short, with 14 bases between. This CDR3 comprises 15 residues. Germline CDR1 SGHTA, CDR2 FQGTGA.

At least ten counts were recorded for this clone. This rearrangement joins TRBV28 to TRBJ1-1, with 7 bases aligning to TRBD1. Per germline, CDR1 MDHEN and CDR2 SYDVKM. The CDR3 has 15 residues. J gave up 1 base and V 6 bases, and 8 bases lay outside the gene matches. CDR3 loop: CASSTYRGGNTEAFF. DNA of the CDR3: TGTGCCAGCAGCACTTACAGGGGCGGGAACACTGAAGCTTTCTTT.

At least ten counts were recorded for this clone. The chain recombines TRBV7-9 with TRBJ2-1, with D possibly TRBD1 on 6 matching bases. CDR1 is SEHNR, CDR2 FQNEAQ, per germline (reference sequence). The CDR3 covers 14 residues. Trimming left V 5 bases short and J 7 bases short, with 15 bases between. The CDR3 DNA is TGTGCCAGCAGCCCGATCCACAGGGTAAATGAGCAGTTCTTC. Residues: CASSPIHRVNEQFF.

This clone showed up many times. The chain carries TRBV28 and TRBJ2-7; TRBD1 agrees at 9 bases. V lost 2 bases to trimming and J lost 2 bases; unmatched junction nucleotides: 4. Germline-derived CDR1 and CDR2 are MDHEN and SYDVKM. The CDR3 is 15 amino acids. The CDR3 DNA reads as TGTGCCAGCAGTTTAGGGACAGGGCAAACCTACGAGCAGTACTTC. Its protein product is CASSLGTGQTYEQYF.

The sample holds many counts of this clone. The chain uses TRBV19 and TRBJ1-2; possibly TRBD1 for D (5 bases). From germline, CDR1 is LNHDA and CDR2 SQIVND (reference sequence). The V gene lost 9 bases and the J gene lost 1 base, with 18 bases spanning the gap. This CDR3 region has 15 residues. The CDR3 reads CASHPPGSRNYGYTF. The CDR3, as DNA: TGTGCCAGCCACCCCCCAGGGTCCCGTAACTATGGCTACACCTTC.